The 3 T cell receptor beta chains below were found in one sample sequenced in a study of regulatory T cells in long-lasting Graves disease. Arm-PCR with iRepertoire HTBI primers amplified the CDR3 regions for these TCR beta libraries. From the multiplex PCR reads, TCRdb called clonotypes with MiXCR, one entry per CDR3 protein. The sample includes a few hundred thousand distinct CDR3 sequences, about 14% of them seen just once. Regarding time point: newly diagnosed GD, antithyroid drugs for less than 3 months. With RNA extracted from PBMCs as input, the TCR library was made. The same sample was also used in a study of T cells in Graves' hyperthyroidism and ophthalmopathy.

Sequenced here: peripheral blood mononuclear cells (PBMCs), sampled at new diagnosis, from a patient treated with antithyroid drugs. These receptors were collected from a man younger than 45 with Graves disease.

This clonotype was found a few times. The genes are TRBV29-1 and TRBJ2-7; possible D gene TRBD2, 7 bases. Per germline, CDR1 SQVTM and CDR2 ANQGSEA. This CDR3 has 13 residues. V gave up 6 bases and J gave up 5 bases, with 17 bases separating them. The CDR3 DNA is TGCAGCGTGGATCCTGAGGGGGGGAACGAGCAGTACTTC. Its translation is CSVDPEGGNEQYF.

This clonotype was counted many times. This chain links TRBV12-3 or TRBV12-4 with TRBJ2-1; D not certain. Trimming took off 3 bases at V and 9 bases at J, with 6 bases between the two ends. The CDR3 has 11 residues. DNA of the CDR3: TGTGCCAGCAGTTTGTTGGGTGAGCAGTTCTTC. Translation gives CASSLLGEQFF.

This clonotype was recorded at least ten times. This rearrangement joins TRBV12-3 or TRBV12-4 to TRBJ2-4, with TRBD1 as a possible D gene (6 bases). V gave up 7 bases and J gave up 0 bases, with 13 bases separating them. The CDR3 is made up of 15 amino acids. The CDR3 sequence: CASTRDILAKNIQYF. In nucleotides, the CDR3 is TGTGCCAGCACCCGGGACATACTAGCCAAAAACATTCAGTACTTC.